Ten or more counts support the clone carrying this T cell receptor (beta chain). The treatment: skin biopsy from PPD injection site in Mantoux-positive individual. TCR cDNA received a 3' ligated oligonucleotide that carried a UMI. Ligated cDNA underwent four rounds of PCR with nested alpha and beta constant region primers and SP2. TCRdb analysed the UMI-ligation and nested PCR reads with MiXCR anew, one entry per CDR3 protein. The profile shows 25,000 to 35,000 distinct CDR3 sequences, approximately 7.1% of them singletons. The data belong to a study of naive and memory T cell subsets. The germline V gene encodes CDR1 SGHTA and CDR2 FQGTGA. The CDR3 length is 14 residues. Trimming removed 2 bases from V and 2 bases from J, with 7 bases in between.

The chain uses TRBV7-3 and TRBJ1-5; D perhaps matches TRBD1 (6 bases). This TCR came from an adult in good health. The specimen comprised skin, sampled from a tuberculin skin test site. In DNA form, the CDR3 reads TGTGCCAGCAGCTTATCAGGGGGCAATCAGCCCCAGCATTTT. Translating it yields CASSLSGGNQPQHF.